This T cell receptor beta chain comes out of a study of blood T cell repertoires in COVID-19. Study overall: T cells, B-cell-depleted T cells, or PBMCs provided the cDNA or gDNA that served as material.

Germline V lookup: CDR1 MNHEY, CDR2 SMNVEV (reference sequence). J gave up 3 bases and V 11 bases, and 14 bases lay outside the gene matches. This CDR3 contains 15 residues. Cohorts were determined from participant-reported clinical history. Produced via immunoSEQ multiplex PCR; TCRdb's table is partial and in-frame only. Of about 310,000 clones listed, approximately 90% are singletons. The source of this sequence is a young woman who had recovered from COVID-19. The specimen sequenced was PBMCs or T cells enriched from blood (not recorded which). The chain links TRBV27 to TRBJ2-3; 7 bases are a match to TRBD1. The CDR3 loop reads CALRQGSPPTDTQYF. Here the CDR3 DNA reads TGTGCCCTCCGACAGGGATCCCCCCCGACAGATACGCAGTATTTT.